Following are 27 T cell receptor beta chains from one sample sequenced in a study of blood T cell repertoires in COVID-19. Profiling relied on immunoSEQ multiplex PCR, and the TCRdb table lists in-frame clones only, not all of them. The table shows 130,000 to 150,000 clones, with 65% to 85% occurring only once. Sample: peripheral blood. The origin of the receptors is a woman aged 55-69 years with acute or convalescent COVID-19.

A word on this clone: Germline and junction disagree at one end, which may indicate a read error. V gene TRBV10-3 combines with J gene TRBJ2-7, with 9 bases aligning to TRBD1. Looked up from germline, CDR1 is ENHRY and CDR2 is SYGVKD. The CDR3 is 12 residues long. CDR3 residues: CAISAGQGFRSF. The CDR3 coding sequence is TGTGCCATCAGTGCGGGACAGGGTTTTCGGTCCTTC.

This CDR3 is CASSLGTSGIVEQFF. The CDR3, as DNA: TGTGCCAGCAGTTTGGGGACTAGCGGGATAGTTGAGCAGTTCTTC. The gene calls are TRBV27 and TRBJ2-1, with 13 bases fitting TRBD2. The ends lost 3 bases at V and 9 bases at J; junction bases unmatched: 5. Germline CDR1 reads MNHEY; CDR2 reads SMNVEV (reference sequence). CDR3 length: 15 residues.

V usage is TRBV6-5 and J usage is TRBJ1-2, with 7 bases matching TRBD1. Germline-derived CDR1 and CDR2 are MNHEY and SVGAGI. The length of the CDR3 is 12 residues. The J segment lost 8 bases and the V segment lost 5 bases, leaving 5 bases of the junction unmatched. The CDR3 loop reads CASSRTGGGYTF. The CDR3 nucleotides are TGTGCCAGCAGTCGGACAGGTGGGGGCTACACCTTC.

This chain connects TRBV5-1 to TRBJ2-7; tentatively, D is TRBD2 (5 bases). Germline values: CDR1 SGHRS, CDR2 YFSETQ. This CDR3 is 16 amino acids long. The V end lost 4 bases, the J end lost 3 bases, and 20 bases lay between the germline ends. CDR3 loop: CASSPAPGYPDYEQYF. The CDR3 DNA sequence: TGCGCCAGCAGCCCGGCCCCGGGGTACCCTGACTACGAGCAGTACTTC.

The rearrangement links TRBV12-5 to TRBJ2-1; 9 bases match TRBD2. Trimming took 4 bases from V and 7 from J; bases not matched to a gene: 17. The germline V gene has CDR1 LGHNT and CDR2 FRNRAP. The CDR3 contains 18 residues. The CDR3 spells CASGSTGAAGGPWNEQFF. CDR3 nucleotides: TGTGCTAGTGGTTCCACGGGGGCGGCGGGAGGGCCTTGGAATGAGCAGTTCTTC.

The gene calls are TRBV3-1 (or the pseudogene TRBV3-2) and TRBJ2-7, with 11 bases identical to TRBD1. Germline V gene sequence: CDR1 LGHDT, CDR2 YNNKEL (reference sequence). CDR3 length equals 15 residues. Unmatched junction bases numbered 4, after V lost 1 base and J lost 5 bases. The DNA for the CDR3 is TGTGCCAGCAGCCAAGGTGGACAGGGGGCAAACGAGCAGTACTTC. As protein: CASSQGGQGANEQYF.

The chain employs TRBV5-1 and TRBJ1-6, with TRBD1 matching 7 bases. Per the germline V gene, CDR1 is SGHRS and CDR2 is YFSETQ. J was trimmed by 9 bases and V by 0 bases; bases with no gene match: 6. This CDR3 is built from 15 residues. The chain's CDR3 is CASSLEGAATSPLHF. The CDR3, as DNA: TGCGCCAGCAGCTTGGAGGGGGCGGCTACTTCACCCCTCCACTTT.

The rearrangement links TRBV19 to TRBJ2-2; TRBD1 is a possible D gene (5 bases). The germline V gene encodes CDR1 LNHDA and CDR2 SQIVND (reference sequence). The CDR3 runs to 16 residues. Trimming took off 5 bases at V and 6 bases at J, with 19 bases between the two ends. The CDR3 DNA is TGTGCCAGTAGTCCTCCTCAAGGGGCTGGCGCCGGGGAGCTGTTTTTT. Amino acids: CASSPPQGAGAGELFF.

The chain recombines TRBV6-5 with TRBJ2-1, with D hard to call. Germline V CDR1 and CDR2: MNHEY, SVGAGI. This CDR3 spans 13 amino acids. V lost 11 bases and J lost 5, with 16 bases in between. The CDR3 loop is CAVRVAGDNEQFF. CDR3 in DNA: TGTGCCGTAAGAGTGGCAGGCGACAATGAGCAGTTCTTC.

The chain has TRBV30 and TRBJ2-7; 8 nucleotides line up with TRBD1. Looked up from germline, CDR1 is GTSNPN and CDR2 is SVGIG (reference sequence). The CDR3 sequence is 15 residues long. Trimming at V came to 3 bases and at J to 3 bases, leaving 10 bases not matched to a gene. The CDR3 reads CAWSADRARGYEQYF. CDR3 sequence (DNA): TGTGCCTGGAGCGCGGACAGGGCTCGTGGCTACGAGCAGTACTTC.

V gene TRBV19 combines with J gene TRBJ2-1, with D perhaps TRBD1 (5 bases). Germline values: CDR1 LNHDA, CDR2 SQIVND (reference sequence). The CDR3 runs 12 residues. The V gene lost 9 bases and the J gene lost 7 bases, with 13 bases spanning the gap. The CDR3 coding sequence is TGTGCCAGCGGTAGGGGCGGTAATGAGCAGTTCTTC. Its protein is CASGRGGNEQFF.

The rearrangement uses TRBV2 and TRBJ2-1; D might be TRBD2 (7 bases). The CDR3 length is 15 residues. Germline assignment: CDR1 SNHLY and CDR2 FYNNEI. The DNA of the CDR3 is TGTGCAAGGGGGGGACGGCGTAGCTCCTACAATGAGCAGTTCTTC. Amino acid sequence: CARGGRRSSYNEQFF. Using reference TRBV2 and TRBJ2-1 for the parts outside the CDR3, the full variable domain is EPEVTQTPSHQVTQMGQEVILRCVPISNHLYFYWYRQILGQKVEFLVSFYNNEISEKSEIFDDQFSVERPDGSNFTLKIRSTKLEDSAMYFCARGGRRSSYNEQFFGPGTRLTVL.

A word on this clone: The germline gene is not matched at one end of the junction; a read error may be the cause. The CDR3 here is CASSLSRGELETQYF. The CDR3, as DNA: TGTGCTAGCAGCTTAAGCAGGGGGGAACTAGAGACCCAGTACTTC. J is TRBJ2-5 and V is TRBV7-7; D is possibly TRBD1 (7 bases). Germline CDR1 SSHAT, CDR2 FNYEAQ (reference sequence). The CDR3 has 15 amino acids. Complete variable domain (other parts from reference TRBV7-7 and TRBJ2-5): GAGVSQSPRYKVTKRGQDVTLRCDPISSHATLYWYQQALGQGPEFLTYFNYEAQPDKSGLPSDRFSAERPEGSISTLTIQRTEQRDSAMYRCASSLSRGELETQYFGPGTRLLVL.

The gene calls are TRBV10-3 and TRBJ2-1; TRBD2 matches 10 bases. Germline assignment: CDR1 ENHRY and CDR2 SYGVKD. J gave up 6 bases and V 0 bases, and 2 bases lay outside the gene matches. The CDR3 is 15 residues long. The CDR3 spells CAISESQREGNEQFF. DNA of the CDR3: TGTGCCATCAGTGAGTCCCAGCGGGAGGGCAATGAGCAGTTCTTC.

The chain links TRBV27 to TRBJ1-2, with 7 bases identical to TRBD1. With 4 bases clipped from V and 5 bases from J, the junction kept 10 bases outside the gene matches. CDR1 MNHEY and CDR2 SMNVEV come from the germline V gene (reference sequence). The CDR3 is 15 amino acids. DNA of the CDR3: TGTGCCAGCAGTTCCGCGGACAGGATGGGGTATGGCTACACCTTC. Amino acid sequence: CASSSADRMGYGYTF.

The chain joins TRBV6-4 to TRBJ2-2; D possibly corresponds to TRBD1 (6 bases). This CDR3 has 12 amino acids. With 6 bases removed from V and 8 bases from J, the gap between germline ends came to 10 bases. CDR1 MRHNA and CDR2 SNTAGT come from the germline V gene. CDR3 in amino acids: CASRSTGGELFF. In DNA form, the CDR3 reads TGTGCCAGCAGGTCCACAGGGGGGGAGCTGTTTTTT.

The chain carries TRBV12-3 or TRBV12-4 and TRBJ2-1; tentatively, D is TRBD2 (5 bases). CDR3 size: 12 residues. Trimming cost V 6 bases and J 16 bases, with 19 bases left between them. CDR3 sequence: CASSLGTRIIFF. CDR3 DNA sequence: TGTGCCAGCAGCTTGGGCACTAGAATAATCTTCTTC.

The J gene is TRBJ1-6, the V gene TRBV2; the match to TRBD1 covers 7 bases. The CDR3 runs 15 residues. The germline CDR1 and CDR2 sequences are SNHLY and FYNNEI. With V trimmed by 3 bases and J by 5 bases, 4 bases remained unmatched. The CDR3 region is CASSDRGQNNSPLHF. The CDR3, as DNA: TGTGCCAGCAGTGATAGGGGACAGAATAATTCACCCCTCCACTTT.

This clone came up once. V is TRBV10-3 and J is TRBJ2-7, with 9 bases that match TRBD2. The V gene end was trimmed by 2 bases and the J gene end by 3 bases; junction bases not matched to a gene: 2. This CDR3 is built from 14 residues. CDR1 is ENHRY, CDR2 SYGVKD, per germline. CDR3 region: CAISELAGNYEQYF. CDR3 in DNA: TGTGCCATCAGTGAGCTAGCGGGAAACTACGAGCAGTACTTC.

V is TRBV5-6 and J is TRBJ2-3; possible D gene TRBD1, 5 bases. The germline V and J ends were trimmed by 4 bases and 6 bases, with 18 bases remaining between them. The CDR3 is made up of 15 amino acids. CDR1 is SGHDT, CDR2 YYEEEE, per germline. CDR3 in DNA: TGTGCCAGCAGCCGGTTCTCAGGGAAATGGGATACGCAGTATTTT. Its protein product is CASSRFSGKWDTQYF.

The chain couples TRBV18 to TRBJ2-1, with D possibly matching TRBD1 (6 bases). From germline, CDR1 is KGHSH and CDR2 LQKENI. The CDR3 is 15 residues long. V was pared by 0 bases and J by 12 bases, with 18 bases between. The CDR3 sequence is CASSPPAIQAQGQFF. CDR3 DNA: TGTGCCAGCTCACCACCGGCGATACAGGCACAGGGGCAGTTCTTC.

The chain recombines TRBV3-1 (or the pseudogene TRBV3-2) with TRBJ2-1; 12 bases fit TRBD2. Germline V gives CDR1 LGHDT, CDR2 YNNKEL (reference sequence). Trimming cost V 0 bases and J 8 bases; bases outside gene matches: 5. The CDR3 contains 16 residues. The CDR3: CASSQDLLAGGDEQFF. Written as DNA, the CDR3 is TGTGCCAGCAGCCAAGATCTCCTAGCGGGAGGGGATGAGCAGTTCTTC.

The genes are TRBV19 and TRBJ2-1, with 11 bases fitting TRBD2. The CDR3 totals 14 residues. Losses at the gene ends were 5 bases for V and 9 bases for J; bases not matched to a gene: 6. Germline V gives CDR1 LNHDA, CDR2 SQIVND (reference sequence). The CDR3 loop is CASSATSGRGEQFF. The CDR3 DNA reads TGTGCCAGTAGTGCCACTAGCGGGAGAGGTGAGCAGTTCTTC.

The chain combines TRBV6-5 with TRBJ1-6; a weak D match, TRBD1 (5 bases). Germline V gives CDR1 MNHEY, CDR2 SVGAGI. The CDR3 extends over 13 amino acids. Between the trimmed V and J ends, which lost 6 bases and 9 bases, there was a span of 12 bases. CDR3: CASRVRDSSPLHF. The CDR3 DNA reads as TGTGCCAGCAGAGTCAGGGATTCTTCACCCCTCCACTTT.

The CDR3 loop is CASSLVGGGYGYTF. As DNA, the CDR3 is TGTGCCAGCAGCTTAGTCGGGGGGGGTTATGGCTACACCTTC. The chain recombines TRBV11-2 with TRBJ1-2; a weak D match, TRBD1 (5 bases). V lost 1 base to trimming and J lost 5 bases, with 11 bases between them. The CDR3 covers 14 residues. Per the germline V gene, CDR1 is SGHAT and CDR2 is FQNNGV.

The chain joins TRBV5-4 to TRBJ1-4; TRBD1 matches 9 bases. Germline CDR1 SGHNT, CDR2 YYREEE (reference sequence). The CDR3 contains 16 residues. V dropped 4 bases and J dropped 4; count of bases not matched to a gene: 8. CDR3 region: CASSRMDRGLNEKLFF. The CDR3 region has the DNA TGTGCCAGCAGCAGAATGGACAGGGGCCTTAATGAAAAACTGTTTTTT.

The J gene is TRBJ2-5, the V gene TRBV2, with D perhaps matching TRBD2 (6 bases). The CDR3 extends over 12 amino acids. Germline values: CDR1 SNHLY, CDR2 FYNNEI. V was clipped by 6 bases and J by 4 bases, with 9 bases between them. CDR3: CASRGGRETQYF. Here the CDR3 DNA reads TGTGCCAGCAGGGGAGGTCGAGAGACCCAGTACTTC.